The present TCR beta chain was sequenced within a study of blood T cell repertoires in COVID-19. Study context: The origin of the acute and convalescent COVID-19 samples was the United States, Italy and Spain.

Source study methods: Reference gene primers were amplified, and this amplification served to estimate nucleated cell counts. The data were produced by immunoSEQ multiplex PCR, yet TCRdb's version contains in-frame clones alone and is incomplete. V and J calls and clone size are copied from that table; D and trimming were computed from the DNA. The sample shows about 480,000 clones, around 85% of them seen only once. CDR1 SNHLY and CDR2 FYNNEI come from the germline V gene. The CDR3 extends over 16 amino acids. Trimming cost V 5 bases and J 5 bases, with 19 bases left between them. Sequencing was done on a sample of PBMCs or T cells enriched from blood (not recorded which). The chain is built from TRBV2 and TRBJ1-5; D might be TRBD1 (5 bases). This clonotype originated in a woman aged 55-70 years who had recovered from COVID-19. The CDR3 reads CASSPQGKGFDQPQHF. The CDR3 DNA sequence: TGTGCCAGCAGTCCTCAGGGAAAGGGGTTCGATCAGCCCCAGCATTTT.